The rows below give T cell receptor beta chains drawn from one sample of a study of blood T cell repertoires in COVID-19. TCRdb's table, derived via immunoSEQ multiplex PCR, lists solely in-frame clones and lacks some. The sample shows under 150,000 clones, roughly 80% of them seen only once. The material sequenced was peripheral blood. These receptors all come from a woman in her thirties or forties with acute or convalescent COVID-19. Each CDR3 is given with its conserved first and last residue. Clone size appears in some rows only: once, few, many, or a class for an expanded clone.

CDR3 protein: CASSFEYRAFF
V gene: TRBV5-5
clone size: NA

CDR3 protein: CASSRDSGNQPQHF
V gene: TRBV7-2
clone size: few

CDR3 protein: CASSLDRGGDYGYTF
V gene: TRBV11-2
clone size: NA

CDR3 protein: CASSLVLNYGYTF
V gene: TRBV7-9
clone size: NA

CDR3 protein: CASSLAGGTDTQYF
V gene: TRBV7-9
clone size: NA

CDR3 protein: CASRGGTNTEAFF
V gene: TRBV6-6
clone size: NA

CDR3 protein: CASSAGTALYEQYF
V gene: TRBV7-2
clone size: NA

CDR3 protein: CASSPPGSGGGTDTQYF
V gene: TRBV18
clone size: NA

CDR3 protein: CASSIRQGYGYTF
V gene: TRBV7-2
clone size: few

CDR3 protein: CASSSYTGELFF
V gene: TRBV11-3
clone size: few

CDR3 protein: CASSRQSAQPQHF
V gene: TRBV19
clone size: few

CDR3 protein: CASSPRLVHTDTQYF
V gene: TRBV7-9
clone size: NA

CDR3 protein: CASSYGRLQINEQFF
V gene: TRBV6-2/TRBV6-3
clone size: few

CDR3 protein: CASSRTPGDRDF
V gene: TRBV12-3/TRBV12-4
clone size: NA

CDR3 protein: CASSLGESHTQYF
V gene: TRBV5-5
clone size: NA